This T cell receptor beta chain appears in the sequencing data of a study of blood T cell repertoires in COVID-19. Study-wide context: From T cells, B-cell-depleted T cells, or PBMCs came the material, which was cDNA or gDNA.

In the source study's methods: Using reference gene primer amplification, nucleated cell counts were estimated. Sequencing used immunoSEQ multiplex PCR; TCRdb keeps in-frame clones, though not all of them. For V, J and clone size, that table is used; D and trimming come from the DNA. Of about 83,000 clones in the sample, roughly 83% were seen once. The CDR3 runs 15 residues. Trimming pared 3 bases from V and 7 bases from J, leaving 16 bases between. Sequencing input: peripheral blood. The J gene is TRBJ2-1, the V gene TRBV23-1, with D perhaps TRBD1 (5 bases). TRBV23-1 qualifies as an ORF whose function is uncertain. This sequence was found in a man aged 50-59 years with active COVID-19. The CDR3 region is CASSHRRERRNEQFF. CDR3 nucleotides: TGCGCCAGCAGTCATCGCAGGGAAAGGAGAAATGAGCAGTTCTTC.